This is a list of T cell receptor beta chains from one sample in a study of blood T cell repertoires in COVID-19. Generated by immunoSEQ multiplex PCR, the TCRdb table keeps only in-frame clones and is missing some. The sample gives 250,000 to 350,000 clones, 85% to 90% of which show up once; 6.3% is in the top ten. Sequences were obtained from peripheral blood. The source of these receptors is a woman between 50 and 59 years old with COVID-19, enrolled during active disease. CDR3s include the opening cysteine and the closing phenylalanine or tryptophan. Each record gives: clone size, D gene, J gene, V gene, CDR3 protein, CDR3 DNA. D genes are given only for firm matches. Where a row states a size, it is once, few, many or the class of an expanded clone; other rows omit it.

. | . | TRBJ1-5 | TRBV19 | CASTATVHSNQPQHF | TGTGCCAGTACGGCGACAGTACATAGCAATCAGCCCCAGCATTTT
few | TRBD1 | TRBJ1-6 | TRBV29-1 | CSARQGLNSPLHF | TGCAGCGCCCGACAGGGGTTGAATTCACCCCTCCACTTT
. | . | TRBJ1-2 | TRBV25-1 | CASSESLQGNYGYTF | TGTGCCAGCAGTGAGTCTTTACAGGGTAACTATGGCTACACCTTC
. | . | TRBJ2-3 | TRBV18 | CASASSRRSDTQYF | TGTGCCAGCGCATCTTCGAGGCGCTCAGATACGCAGTATTTT
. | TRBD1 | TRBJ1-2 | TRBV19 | CASGQDPNGYTF | TGTGCATCTGGACAGGACCCAAATGGCTACACCTTC
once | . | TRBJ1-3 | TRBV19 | CASSNGQPGNTIYF | TGTGCCAGTAGTAATGGGCAGCCTGGAAACACCATATATTTT
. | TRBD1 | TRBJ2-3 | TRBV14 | CASSQTTGGGADTQYF | TGTGCCAGCAGCCAAACTACAGGGGGCGGTGCAGATACGCAGTATTTT
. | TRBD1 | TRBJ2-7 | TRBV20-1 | CSASGQGASSEQYF | TGCAGTGCTAGTGGACAGGGGGCGTCGTCCGAGCAGTACTTC
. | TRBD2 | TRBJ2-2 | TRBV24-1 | CATSLAGGPRTGELFF | TGTGCCACCAGTTTAGCGGGAGGGCCGCGCACCGGGGAGCTGTTTTTT
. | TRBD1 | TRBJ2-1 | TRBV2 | CASLRDRNNEQFF | TGTGCCAGCCTAAGGGACAGAAACAATGAGCAGTTCTTC
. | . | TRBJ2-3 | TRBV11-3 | CASSLEVGGADTQYF | TGTGCCAGCAGCTTAGAGGTGGGAGGTGCGGATACGCAGTATTTT
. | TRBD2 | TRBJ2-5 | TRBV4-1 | CASSKGLATQETQYF | TGCGCCAGCAGCAAAGGACTAGCGACACAAGAGACCCAGTACTTC
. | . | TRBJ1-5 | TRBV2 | CASREDFGNQPQHF | TGTGCCAGCAGGGAGGACTTTGGCAATCAGCCCCAGCATTTT
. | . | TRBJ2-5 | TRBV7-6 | CASSWLRGSGETQYF | TGTGCCAGCAGCTGGCTTCGGGGATCGGGAGAGACCCAGTACTTC
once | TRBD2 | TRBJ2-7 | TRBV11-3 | CASSLAGLEIYEQYF | TGTGCCAGCAGCTTAGCGGGACTAGAAATCTACGAGCAGTACTTC
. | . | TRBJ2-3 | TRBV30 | CAWSLLAAYSTDTQYF | TGTGCCTGGAGTCTTTTAGCGGCGTACAGCACAGATACGCAGTATTTT
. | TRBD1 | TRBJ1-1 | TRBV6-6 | CASTWAGGLNTEAFF | TGTGCCAGCACCTGGGCAGGGGGACTGAACACTGAAGCTTTCTTT
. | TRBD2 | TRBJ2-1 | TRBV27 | CASKELAGGTYNEQFF | TGTGCCAGCAAAGAACTAGCGGGAGGTACCTACAATGAGCAGTTCTTC
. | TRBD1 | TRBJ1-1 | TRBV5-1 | CASSRGLGDTEAFF | TGCGCCAGCAGCAGGGGGCTAGGCGACACTGAAGCTTTCTTT
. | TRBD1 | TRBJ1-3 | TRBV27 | CASRRTGQSSGNTIYF | TGTGCCAGCAGGAGGACAGGGCAAAGCTCTGGAAACACCATATATTTT
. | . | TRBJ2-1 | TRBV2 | CASSESARSYNEQFF | TGTGCCAGCAGTGAGTCAGCGCGATCCTACAATGAGCAGTTCTTC
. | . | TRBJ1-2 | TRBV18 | CASSPLDTYGYTF | TGTGCCAGCTCACCACTCGACACCTATGGCTACACCTTC
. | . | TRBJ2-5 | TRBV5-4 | CASRSWTEETQYF | TGTGCCAGCAGGAGTTGGACAGAAGAGACCCAGTACTTC
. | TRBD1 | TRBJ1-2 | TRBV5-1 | CASSSTGVEGYTF | TGCGCCAGCAGCTCAACAGGGGTAGAGGGCTACACCTTC
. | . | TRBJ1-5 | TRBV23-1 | CASSQWSEYSNQPQHF | TGCGCCAGCAGTCAATGGTCAGAATATAGCAATCAGCCCCAGCATTTT
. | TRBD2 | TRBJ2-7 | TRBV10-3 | CAISDTGTSGLYEQYF | TGTGCCATCAGTGATACCGGGACTAGCGGACTATACGAGCAGTACTTC
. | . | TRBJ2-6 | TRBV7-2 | CASSLALSGANVLTF | TGTGCCAGCAGCTTAGCGCTATCTGGGGCCAACGTCCTGACTTTC
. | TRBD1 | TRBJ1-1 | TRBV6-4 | CASSSRTGGLEAFF | TGTGCCAGCAGTTCCCGGACAGGGGGCTTGGAAGCTTTCTTT
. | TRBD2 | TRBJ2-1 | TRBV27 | CASSKGLAGGPGEQFF | TGTGCCAGCAGTAAGGGACTAGCGGGAGGGCCAGGGGAGCAGTTCTTC
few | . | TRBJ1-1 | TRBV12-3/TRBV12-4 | CASRGWGLDEAFF | TGTGCCAGCAGGGGATGGGGCCTGGATGAAGCTTTCTTT
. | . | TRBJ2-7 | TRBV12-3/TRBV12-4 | CASSFGGSYEQYF | TGTGCCAGCAGTTTTGGAGGCTCCTACGAGCAGTACTTC
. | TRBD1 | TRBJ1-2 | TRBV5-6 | CASSLTGTVASGYTF | TGTGCCAGCAGCTTAACCGGGACAGTGGCTTCTGGGTACACCTTC
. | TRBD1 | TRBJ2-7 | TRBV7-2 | CASSLVGTESYEQYF | TGTGCCAGCAGCTTAGTAGGGACAGAGTCCTACGAGCAGTACTTC
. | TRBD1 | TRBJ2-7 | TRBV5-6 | CASSAYPRQGAYEQYF | TGTGCCAGCAGCGCTTACCCGCGACAGGGGGCCTACGAGCAGTACTTC
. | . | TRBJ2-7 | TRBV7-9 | CASSLSLQVHEQYF | TGTGCCAGCAGCTTATCTCTACAGGTCCACGAGCAGTACTTC
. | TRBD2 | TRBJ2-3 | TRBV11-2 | CASSPQPPTIAGVVDTQYF | TGTGCCAGCAGCCCCCAGCCCCCGACCATAGCGGGAGTGGTAGATACGCAGTATTTT
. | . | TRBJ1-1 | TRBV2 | CATRDTMNTEAFF | TGTGCCACCCGGGACACAATGAACACTGAAGCTTTCTTT
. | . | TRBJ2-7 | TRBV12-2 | CASRPRLAGGIEQYF | TGTGCAAGTCGCCCCCGACTAGCGGGAGGGATCGAGCAGTACTTC
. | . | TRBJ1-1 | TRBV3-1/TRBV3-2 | CASSQDSPLTEAFF | TGTGCCAGCAGCCAAGATTCCCCTCTAACTGAAGCTTTCTTT
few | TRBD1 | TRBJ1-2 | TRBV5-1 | CASRQATGLEGYTF | TGCGCCAGCAGACAAGCGACAGGGTTGGAAGGCTACACCTTC